The entry that follows covers one TCR beta chain sequence. The antigen is undetermined. The sample originates from a study of blood T cell dynamics during melanoma immunotherapy. Study background: Patients with metastatic melanoma got pembrolizumab or nivolumab-ipilimumab as first-line care.

Time point of the sample: pre-treatment baseline. Assay: immunoSEQ multiplex PCR; the TCRdb copy retains only in-frame clones and omits some. The data hold about 8,500 clones, with approximately 77% observed a single time. Looked up from germline, CDR1 is SGHAT and CDR2 is FQNNGV. The V end lost 0 bases, the J end lost 1 base, and 7 bases lay between the germline ends. The CDR3 has 15 amino acids. Study-level results: It remained unknown if the driving T cell clones were melanoma-specific.

Material: blood, obtained from a patient treated with checkpoint blockade. The sequence derives from a human donor with melanoma. V is TRBV11-2 and J is TRBJ2-1, with D possibly TRBD2 on 6 matching bases. The chain's CDR3 is CASSLEGGSYNEQFF. CDR3 nucleotides: TGTGCCAGCAGCTTAGAGGGGGGTTCCTACAATGAGCAGTTCTTC.